The present T cell receptor beta chain was sequenced within a study of blood T cell repertoires in COVID-19. Study details: COVID-19 samples collected from the United States, Italy and Spain covered acute and convalescent phases. The analysed material was cDNA or gDNA that came from T cells, B-cell-depleted T cells, or PBMCs.

A single count supports this clone. CDR1 ENHRY and CDR2 SYGVKD come from the germline V gene. The CDR3 runs 15 residues. J lost 6 bases, V lost 5 bases, and 13 bases had no gene match. As handled by the study authors: From reference gene primer amplification, estimates of nucleated cell counts were derived. Only in-frame clones appear in the TCRdb table, and some are missing; sequencing was by immunoSEQ multiplex PCR. V and J calls and clone size are as listed in that table; D and trimming were resolved from the DNA. The sample holds more than 200,000 clones, around nine tenths seen once. This chain uses TRBV10-3 with TRBJ2-7; 7 bases match TRBD2. Material: peripheral blood. The TCR originated in a woman aged 55-70 years with acute or convalescent COVID-19. The CDR3 DNA sequence: TGTGCCATCAGTACCCTTGGCGGGAGAAGTCCCGAGCAGTACTTC. Residues: CAISTLGGRSPEQYF.